These 22 T cell receptor beta chains were all obtained from the same sample, sequenced in a study of OX40 agonist ivuxolimab in advanced cancers. Repertoires were generated with immunoSEQ multiplex PCR, while TCRdb's copy carries only in-frame clones and drops some. The table includes approximately 75,000 clones, roughly 84% detected once. Material: CD4+ or CD8+ T cells sorted from blood, obtained in a trial of the OX40 agonist ivuxolimab. These receptors all stem from an adult with an advanced solid tumor such as melanoma, head and neck, liver or kidney cancer.

This chain connects TRBV11-2 to TRBJ2-7; the match to TRBD1 covers 10 bases. The CDR3 spans 17 residues. Germline lookup yields CDR1 SGHAT and CDR2 FQNNGV. V was pared by 5 bases and J by 0 bases, with 10 bases of the junction left unmatched. The CDR3 nucleotides are TGTGCCAGCAGCATCTCCGGGACAGGGGACCTCTCCTACGAGCAGTACTTC. This codes for CASSISGTGDLSYEQYF.

The J gene is TRBJ2-5, the V gene TRBV28; D is perhaps TRBD2 (6 bases). Germline CDR1 is MDHEN and CDR2 is SYDVKM. V dropped 3 bases and J dropped 4 bases, with 12 bases sitting between them. There are 14 residues in the CDR3. DNA of the CDR3: TGTGCCAGCAGTTTGATTTCCGGGGGAGAGACCCAGTACTTC. Protein: CASSLISGGETQYF.

The rearrangement links TRBV2 to TRBJ2-1; 7 bases line up with TRBD1. J was trimmed by 5 bases and V by 6 bases; bases with no gene match: 7. CDR1 and CDR2 (germline): SNHLY, FYNNEI. The CDR3 totals 14 residues. For the CDR3, the DNA is TGTGCCAGCAGGGACCGGGACAGAGACAATGAGCAGTTCTTC. This codes for CASRDRDRDNEQFF. The variable domain in full, completed from reference TRBV2 and TRBJ2-1, reads EPEVTQTPSHQVTQMGQEVILRCVPISNHLYFYWYRQILGQKVEFLVSFYNNEISEKSEIFDDQFSVERPDGSNFTLKIRSTKLEDSAMYFCASRDRDRDNEQFFGPGTRLTVL.

This chain joins TRBV15 and TRBJ2-1, with TRBD2 matching 8 bases. Per the germline V gene, CDR1 is LNHNV and CDR2 is YYDKDF (reference sequence). CDR3 size: 13 residues. Trimming removed 6 bases from V and 10 bases from J; junction bases left unmatched: 8. CDR3 DNA: TGTGCCACCAGGACGGGAGGGCAGGGAGAGCAGTTCTTC. Translating it yields CATRTGGQGEQFF.

The CDR3 reads CASTNSATNEKLFF. As DNA, the CDR3 is TGTGCCAGTACCAACAGCGCAACTAATGAAAAACTGTTTTTT. The rearrangement joins TRBV19 to TRBJ1-4; unclear D gene. The V and J ends lost 7 bases and 0 bases respectively, with 9 bases between them. This CDR3 has 14 amino acids. Germline V lookup: CDR1 LNHDA, CDR2 SQIVND (reference sequence).

This sequence joins TRBV15 and TRBJ2-7; the D gene is possibly TRBD2 (5 bases). Germline CDR1 LNHNV, CDR2 YYDKDF (reference sequence). Deletions cut 5 bases from V and 0 bases from J, with 20 bases between. The CDR3 extends over 17 amino acids. CDR3 sequence reads: CATSGTISGLSSYEQYF. The CDR3 nucleotides are TGTGCCACCAGCGGCACGATCTCGGGGTTGAGCTCCTACGAGCAGTACTTC.

V is TRBV28 and J is TRBJ1-5, with D perhaps TRBD1 (6 bases). The CDR3 is made up of 18 amino acids. CDR1 and CDR2 (germline): MDHEN, SYDVKM. V was shortened by 6 bases and J by 2 bases, with 23 bases between the two germline ends. The CDR3 is CASSSPVGGSGGNQPQHF. The CDR3 DNA reads TGTGCCAGCAGCAGCCCCGTGGGGGGCTCCGGGGGCAATCAGCCCCAGCATTTT.

The rearrangement links TRBV9 to TRBJ1-3; the match to TRBD1 covers 11 bases. CDR1 and CDR2 from the germline V gene are SGDLS and YYNGEE. V shed 3 bases, J shed 2 bases, and the junction held 4 bases outside the gene matches. This CDR3 region has 16 residues. Here the CDR3 reads CASSDGQGATGNTIYF. DNA for the CDR3: TGTGCCAGCAGCGACGGACAGGGGGCGACTGGAAACACCATATATTTT.

This chain connects TRBV7-2 to TRBJ1-2, with D perhaps matching TRBD1 (5 bases). This CDR3 is built from 13 residues. CDR1 SGHTA and CDR2 FQGNSA come from the germline V gene. Deletions cut 2 bases from V and 8 bases from J, with 12 bases between. The CDR3 region has the DNA TGTGCCAGCAGCTTAATGGGAGGGGAAGGCTACACCTTC. Protein product: CASSLMGGEGYTF.

The sample holds a few counts of this clone. The rearrangement joins TRBV29-1 to TRBJ1-2; 7 nucleotides match TRBD1. The V segment lost 4 bases and the J segment 7 bases; nucleotides outside the gene matches: 12. CDR1 is SQVTM and CDR2 is ANQGSEA in the germline V gene. The length of the CDR3 is 14 residues. CDR3: CSVGGGQDKSGYTF. In DNA form, the CDR3 reads TGCAGCGTTGGAGGAGGACAGGACAAAAGTGGCTACACCTTC.

This chain links TRBV6-5 with TRBJ2-2; 9 bases are a match to TRBD1. Trimming took 2 bases from V and 5 from J; bases not matched to a gene: 3. Germline CDR1 and CDR2: MNHEY and SVGAGI. The CDR3 sequence is 15 residues long. CDR3 in DNA: TGTGCCAGCAGTTACGTACAGGGGGCGACCGGGGAGCTGTTTTTT. It yields the protein CASSYVQGATGELFF.

V and J are TRBV10-3 and TRBJ2-6, with 10 nucleotides matching TRBD1. The germline V gene has CDR1 ENHRY and CDR2 SYGVKD. The V gene end was trimmed by 3 bases and the J gene end by 0 bases; junction bases not matched to a gene: 5. The CDR3 runs 18 residues. CDR3 DNA sequence: TGTGCCATCAGTGATAAGGGACAGGGGAACTCTGGGGCCAACGTCCTGACTTTC. It encodes CAISDKGQGNSGANVLTF.

The genes are TRBV30 and TRBJ1-5; the match to TRBD1 covers 7 bases. This CDR3 contains 14 residues. In germline, CDR1 is GTSNPN, CDR2 SVGIG (reference sequence). Trimming removed 1 base from V and 4 bases from J; junction bases left unmatched: 4. The CDR3 here is CAWSGDSLNQPQHF. CDR3 nucleotide sequence: TGTGCCTGGAGTGGGGACAGCCTTAATCAGCCCCAGCATTTT.

The chain uses TRBV28 and TRBJ2-5; no clear D gene. The DNA end favors TRBJ2-7, so the J call may be wrong. CDR3 length: 15 amino acids. Germline assignment: CDR1 MDHEN and CDR2 SYDVKM. The CDR3 spells CASSLSTPTNYEQYF. For the CDR3, the DNA is TGTGCCAGCAGTTTAAGTACTCCCACTAACTACGAGCAGTACTTC.

The sample holds one count of this clone. The chain recombines TRBV19 with TRBJ1-2; maybe TRBD1 (5 bases). CDR3 length equals 16 residues. Per the germline V gene, CDR1 is LNHDA and CDR2 is SQIVND (reference sequence). V was trimmed by 3 bases and J by 3 bases, leaving 17 bases between them. The CDR3 DNA reads as TGTGCCAGTAGTATTATAAGGGGAAGGAGCGACTATGGCTACACCTTC. Its protein product is CASSIIRGRSDYGYTF.

In this sample, this clone turned up once. The CDR3 is CASSQIIGTEPYEQYF. The DNA of the CDR3 is TGCGCCAGCAGCCAAATAATCGGGACAGAACCTTACGAGCAGTACTTC. The rearrangement links TRBV4-3 to TRBJ2-7; TRBD1 agrees at 7 bases. This CDR3 has 16 amino acids. Germline CDR1 LGHNA, CDR2 YSLEER. Losses at the gene ends were 2 bases for V and 4 bases for J; bases not matched to a gene: 11.

This rearrangement joins TRBV18 to TRBJ2-3; D gene ambiguous. With 2 bases removed from V and 1 base from J, the gap between germline ends came to 10 bases. The CDR3 length is 15 residues. CDR1 is KGHSH and CDR2 is LQKENI in the germline V gene. The CDR3 DNA follows: TGTGCCAGCTCACCAGACCGCCGGGGCACAGATACGCAGTATTTT. Protein product: CASSPDRRGTDTQYF.

This clone was observed once. The V and J genes are TRBV7-2 and TRBJ1-2; D not resolved. The CDR3 spans 13 residues. V lost 6 bases, J lost 8 bases, and 16 bases lay in between. Germline-derived CDR1 and CDR2 are SGHTA and FQGNSA. The CDR3 is CASRFAGVQGYTF. The CDR3 DNA reads as TGTGCCAGCAGATTTGCCGGGGTTCAAGGCTACACCTTC.

The chain carries TRBV5-5 and TRBJ2-2; D perhaps matches TRBD2 (5 bases). Trimming left V 2 bases short and J 1 base short, with 12 bases between. Germline V CDR1 and CDR2: SGHKS, YYEKEE (reference sequence). The CDR3 is 16 residues long. This CDR3 reads CASSFGLGLNTGELFF. The DNA of the CDR3 is TGTGCCAGCAGCTTCGGACTGGGATTGAACACCGGGGAGCTGTTTTTT.

The gene calls are TRBV30 and TRBJ1-2; D is uncertain. Germline lookup yields CDR1 GTSNPN and CDR2 SVGIG (reference sequence). The length of the CDR3 is 14 residues. The V and J ends lost 1 base and 1 base respectively, with 10 bases between them. Written as DNA, the CDR3 is TGTGCCTGGAGTGCTACAGCATATAACTATGGCTACACCTTC. It encodes CAWSATAYNYGYTF.

This chain links TRBV6-6 with TRBJ2-1; TRBD2 agrees at 7 bases. The V segment lost 0 bases and the J segment 1 base; nucleotides outside the gene matches: 3. The length of the CDR3 is 16 residues. Per germline, CDR1 MNHNY and CDR2 SVGAGI (reference sequence). CDR3 nucleotide sequence: TGTGCCAGCAGTTACTCGAGCGGGATGTCCTACAATGAGCAGTTCTTC. As protein: CASSYSSGMSYNEQFF.

This chain connects TRBV11-3 to TRBJ1-2; 7 bases line up with TRBD1. This CDR3 contains 13 residues. CDR1 is SGHNT and CDR2 is YENEEA in the germline V gene. V lost 5 bases, J lost 4 bases, and 4 bases stayed unmatched. This chain's CDR3 is CASSPQGIYGYTF. Here the CDR3 DNA reads TGTGCCAGCAGCCCACAGGGGATCTATGGCTACACCTTC.